The rows below give T cell receptor beta chains drawn from one sample of a study of cytomegalovirus exposure and HLA in healthy donors. Profiled with immunoSEQ multiplex PCR; TCRdb holds only in-frame clones, not every one. The sample contains about 300,000 clones, 86% of which appear only once. Specimen: PBMCs. All receptors derive from a man aged 35-49 years in good health and CMV-seropositive. The CDR3 runs from the conserved cysteine through the conserved F or W. The order of the fields is J gene, V gene, clone size, D gene, CDR3 DNA, CDR3 protein. D genes are given only for firm matches. Clone size, where shown, is once, few, many, or a class for clones that have expanded.

J: TRBJ1-2; V: TRBV28; size: .; D: .; DNA: TGTGCCAGCAGTTTAGGGGCGGACAGTTTCTATGGCTACACCTTC; CDR3: CASSLGADSFYGYTF
J: TRBJ2-7; V: TRBV10-3; size: .; D: TRBD2; DNA: TGTGCCATCAGTTCCGGGACTAGCGGCTACGAGCAGTACTTC; CDR3: CAISSGTSGYEQYF
J: TRBJ2-1; V: TRBV7-8; size: .; D: TRBD2; DNA: TGTGCCAGCAGACCCAGCGGGAACCTCTACAATGAGCAGTTCTTC; CDR3: CASRPSGNLYNEQFF
J: TRBJ2-2; V: TRBV4-3; size: .; D: .; DNA: TGCGCCAGCAGCCAAGATAAAGGCCAGGGGCGGTACACCGGGGAGCTGTTTTTT; CDR3: CASSQDKGQGRYTGELFF
J: TRBJ1-1; V: TRBV28; size: .; D: .; DNA: TGTGCCAGGACTACTACTGCAAACCTTAAGACGGCGGACGAAGCTTTCTTT; CDR3: CARTTTANLKTADEAFF
J: TRBJ2-3; V: TRBV18; size: once; D: TRBD1; DNA: TGTGCCAGCTCAGAAACAATAATGGACAGGGGGCTCGCAGATACGCAGTATTTT; CDR3: CASSETIMDRGLADTQYF
J: TRBJ2-7; V: TRBV29-1; size: .; D: .; DNA: TGCAGCGTTGAATCAGGGGACGTCGAGCAGTACTTC; CDR3: CSVESGDVEQYF
J: TRBJ2-3; V: TRBV7-3; size: .; D: .; DNA: TGTGCCAGCAGCTTAAGGGCAGGGCCCGGGGATACGCAGTATTTT; CDR3: CASSLRAGPGDTQYF
J: TRBJ1-1; V: TRBV7-9; size: .; D: .; DNA: TGTGCCAGCAGCTTAGGACAGGTCGAAGCTTTCTTT; CDR3: CASSLGQVEAFF
J: TRBJ1-2; V: TRBV4-2; size: .; D: .; DNA: TGTGCCAGCAGCCAGGCCCCCGGGTCCCCAGAAGGCTACACCTTC; CDR3: CASSQAPGSPEGYTF
J: TRBJ1-4; V: TRBV4-1; size: .; D: .; DNA: TGCGCCAGCAGCCAAGACCGCGGGGGCGGGAACGAAAAACTGTTTTTT; CDR3: CASSQDRGGGNEKLFF
J: TRBJ2-1; V: TRBV5-1; size: .; D: .; DNA: TGCGCCAGCAGCTTGTTTCTAGACCCATACAATGAGCAGTTCTTC; CDR3: CASSLFLDPYNEQFF
J: TRBJ1-5; V: TRBV27; size: .; D: .; DNA: TGTGCCAGCAGTTTATTTGCAGTCAATCAGCCCCAGCATTTT; CDR3: CASSLFAVNQPQHF
J: TRBJ2-1; V: TRBV19; size: once; D: .; DNA: TGTGCCAGTAGGAGACAGGTGAGGTCCTACAATGAGCAGTTCTTC; CDR3: CASRRQVRSYNEQFF
J: TRBJ2-5; V: TRBV6-1; size: .; D: .; DNA: TGTGCCAGCACCCTACTTACCCGAGGAGAGACCCAGTACTTC; CDR3: CASTLLTRGETQYF
J: TRBJ2-7; V: TRBV28; size: .; D: .; DNA: TGTGCCAGCAGTTTGGGGACATCCCGCTCCTACGAGCAGTACTTC; CDR3: CASSLGTSRSYEQYF
J: TRBJ1-2; V: TRBV5-3; size: .; D: .; DNA: TGTGCCCGACCTCGTGGGCCTGCTAACTATGGCTACACCTTC; CDR3: CARPRGPANYGYTF
J: TRBJ1-2; V: TRBV10-3; size: .; D: .; DNA: TGTGCCATCAGTGATGGCCGGACAAAAAGCGGCTACACCTTC; CDR3: CAISDGRTKSGYTF
J: TRBJ1-4; V: TRBV7-9; size: few; D: TRBD1; DNA: TGTGCCAGCAGCCCCCCCCGACAGGGGGCCGGTGAAAAACTGTTTTTT; CDR3: CASSPPRQGAGEKLFF
J: TRBJ2-7; V: TRBV11-2; size: .; D: TRBD2; DNA: TGTGCCAGCAGCTTCGGGACAGCGGGACTAGCGGGAGTTCACGAGCAGTACTTC; CDR3: CASSFGTAGLAGVHEQYF
J: TRBJ1-2; V: TRBV5-6; size: .; D: .; DNA: TGTGCCAGCAGCCCGCCAGGCGCTAACTATGGCTACACCTTC; CDR3: CASSPPGANYGYTF
J: TRBJ2-7; V: TRBV13; size: .; D: TRBD1; DNA: TGTGCCAGCAGCGGACAGGGGGCGAACGAGCAGTACTTC; CDR3: CASSGQGANEQYF
J: TRBJ2-1; V: TRBV19; size: .; D: TRBD2; DNA: TGTGCCAGTAGTATTTCCGGGACTACGGATGAGCAGTTCTTC; CDR3: CASSISGTTDEQFF
J: TRBJ2-7; V: TRBV27; size: .; D: TRBD2; DNA: TGTGCCAGCAGCCCCAGCGGGGGCGCCAGCTCCTACGAGCAGTACTTC; CDR3: CASSPSGGASSYEQYF
J: TRBJ1-2; V: TRBV4-2; size: .; D: TRBD1; DNA: TGTGCCAGCAGCCCCTCCGGGACAGGGACATCCGATGGCTACACCTTC; CDR3: CASSPSGTGTSDGYTF
J: TRBJ2-7; V: TRBV28; size: .; D: .; DNA: TGTGCCAGCGTAGGAGAGTATCGCTACGAGCAGTACTTC; CDR3: CASVGEYRYEQYF
J: TRBJ2-1; V: TRBV9; size: .; D: TRBD2; DNA: TGTGCCAGCAGCGTAGGTAGCGGGAGCTCCTACAATGAGCAGTTCTTC; CDR3: CASSVGSGSSYNEQFF
J: TRBJ2-7; V: TRBV4-1; size: .; D: TRBD2; DNA: TGCGCCAGCAGCCAAGTGGAGCGGGGATCCTACGAGCAGTACTTC; CDR3: CASSQVERGSYEQYF
J: TRBJ2-2; V: TRBV11-2; size: .; D: TRBD2; DNA: TGTGCCAGCAGCTTAGTGGGGGGGGACACCGGGGAGCTGTTTTTT; CDR3: CASSLVGGDTGELFF
J: TRBJ1-5; V: TRBV6-6; size: .; D: .; DNA: TGTGCCAGCACCCGCGTACAGACAGGAAAGGGACAGCCCCAGCATTTT; CDR3: CASTRVQTGKGQPQHF
J: TRBJ1-5; V: TRBV27; size: .; D: TRBD1; DNA: TGTGCCAGCAGCCATGTCCGGGACAGGGTACGCAATCAGCCCCAGCATTTT; CDR3: CASSHVRDRVRNQPQHF
J: TRBJ1-2; V: TRBV6-5; size: .; D: .; DNA: TGTGCCAGCAGTCGGCAGGCCAACTATGGCTACACCTTC; CDR3: CASSRQANYGYTF
J: TRBJ2-1; V: TRBV6-5; size: .; D: TRBD2; DNA: TGTGCCAGCAGTTACTCACTAGCGCAGTACAATGAGCAGTTCTTC; CDR3: CASSYSLAQYNEQFF
J: TRBJ2-1; V: TRBV9; size: once; D: .; DNA: TGTGCCAGCAGCAAGGACAGTTACAATGAGCAGTTCTTC; CDR3: CASSKDSYNEQFF
J: TRBJ2-7; V: TRBV27; size: .; D: TRBD2; DNA: TGTGCCAGCAGGAACGGACTAGCCTACGAGCAGTACTTC; CDR3: CASRNGLAYEQYF
J: TRBJ1-1; V: TRBV6-5; size: .; D: TRBD1; DNA: TGTGCCAGCAGTTACTCGCCTCACAGGGGGGCTGAAGCTTTCTTT; CDR3: CASSYSPHRGAEAFF
J: TRBJ1-1; V: TRBV5-4; size: once; D: .; DNA: TGTGCCAGCAGAATTGGAGTCCCGGGGTTGAACACTGAAGCTTTCTTT; CDR3: CASRIGVPGLNTEAFF
J: TRBJ2-7; V: TRBV2; size: .; D: .; DNA: TGTGCCAGCAGTGAACTAGCCGGTCTCCTCGAGCAGTACTTC; CDR3: CASSELAGLLEQYF
J: TRBJ2-7; V: TRBV6-6; size: .; D: .; DNA: TGTGCCAGTAGAGAGACAGTCTCCTACGAGCAGTACTTC; CDR3: CASRETVSYEQYF
J: TRBJ2-3; V: TRBV4-2; size: .; D: .; DNA: TGTGCCAGCAGCCCCCCGGCCTGGGGCCCTAGCACAGATACGCAGTATTTT; CDR3: CASSPPAWGPSTDTQYF
J: TRBJ2-1; V: TRBV6-6; size: .; D: .; DNA: TGTGCCAGCTTTCGGGGCGGGACTTACAATGAGCAGTTCTTC; CDR3: CASFRGGTYNEQFF
J: TRBJ2-1; V: TRBV5-1; size: .; D: TRBD2; DNA: TGCGCCAGCAGCTTGGTACTAGCGAGGACGGGGGGTGAGCAGTTCTTC; CDR3: CASSLVLARTGGEQFF
J: TRBJ2-3; V: TRBV5-8; size: once; D: .; DNA: TGTGCCAGCAGCTCCCCTCAGGGGATCACAGATACGCAGTATTTT; CDR3: CASSSPQGITDTQYF